This T cell receptor beta chain emerged from a study of blood T cell repertoires in COVID-19. Study at large: Sample material is recorded as cDNA or gDNA derived from T cells, B-cell-depleted T cells, or PBMCs.

Participants' own reports of clinical history determined their cohort assignment. The CDR3 is 15 amino acids. V trimming: 1 base; J trimming: 10 bases; junction bases outside the gene matches: 7. Per germline, CDR1 SEHNR and CDR2 FQNEAQ (reference sequence). As originally analysed: Cell counts per sample came from amplifying reference gene primers. TCRdb's table, derived via immunoSEQ multiplex PCR, lists solely in-frame clones and lacks some. The V and J calls and clone size come from that table; D and trimming were worked out from the DNA. The data hold some 180,000 clones, with around 85% observed a single time.

Input material: PBMCs or T cells enriched from blood (not recorded which). The chain links TRBV7-9 to TRBJ1-4, with 9 bases fitting TRBD1. The TCR originated in a man aged 40-49 years who had recovered from COVID-19. CDR3 nucleotides: TGTGCCAGCAGCTTAGTGGGACAGGGTTCGGTAAAACTGTTTTTT. This sequence encodes CASSLVGQGSVKLFF.